The entry below gives a single T cell receptor beta chain sequence along with its context. These data are taken from a study of blood T cell repertoires in COVID-19. About the study: Spain, Italy and the United States supplied samples that represented acute and convalescent COVID-19. Sources were T cells, B-cell-depleted T cells, or PBMCs; the material itself was cDNA or gDNA.

CDR1 and CDR2 from the germline V gene are LNHNV and YYDKDF (reference sequence). The V and J ends lost 2 bases and 7 bases, in that order; junction bases with no gene match: 8. The CDR3 contains 15 residues. Original processing methods: Scientists estimated how many nucleated cells there were by amplifying reference gene primers. TCRdb's copy holds only in-frame clones and misses some; the assay was immunoSEQ multiplex PCR. D and trimming were read from the DNA, whereas the V and J calls and clone size are those reported in that table. The sample contains roughly 80,000 clones, approximately 80% of which appear only once.

Sequencing was done on a sample of peripheral blood. The chain joins TRBV15 to TRBJ2-3; 8 nucleotides line up with TRBD2. This receptor was obtained from a human donor in a cohort sampled during active COVID-19. The DNA of the CDR3 is TGTGCCACCAGCAGACCCGGGACTAGGCTCTATACGCAGTATTTT. It is translated as CATSRPGTRLYTQYF. Full variable domain (remainder filled in from reference TRBV15 and TRBJ2-3): DAMVIQNPRYQVTQFGKPVTLSCSQTLNHNVMYWYQQKSSQAPKLLFHYYDKDFNNEADTPDNFQSRRPNTSFCFLDIRSPGLGDTAMYLCATSRPGTRLYTQYFGPGTRLTVL.